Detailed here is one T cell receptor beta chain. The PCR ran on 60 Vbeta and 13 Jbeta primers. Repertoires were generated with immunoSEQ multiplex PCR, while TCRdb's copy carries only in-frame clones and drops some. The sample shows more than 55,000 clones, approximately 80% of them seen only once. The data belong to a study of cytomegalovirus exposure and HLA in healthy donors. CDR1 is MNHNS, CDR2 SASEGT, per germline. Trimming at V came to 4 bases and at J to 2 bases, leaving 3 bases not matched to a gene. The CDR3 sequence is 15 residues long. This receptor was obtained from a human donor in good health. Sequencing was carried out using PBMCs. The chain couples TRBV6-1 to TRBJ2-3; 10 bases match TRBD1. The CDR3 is CASSGDRGFTDTQYF. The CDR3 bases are TGTGCCAGCAGTGGGGACAGGGGATTCACAGATACGCAGTATTTT.